Sequencing of this TCR beta chain was carried out in a study of T cells in Graves' hyperthyroidism and ophthalmopathy. Amplified TCR beta CDR3 regions came from RNA transcripts. In the first-round RT-PCR of the TCR CDR3, the HTBI primer set was used. Each CDR3 protein is one row after TCRdb ran MiXCR on the multiplex PCR reads. The repertoire holds around 340,000 distinct CDR3 sequences, with 14% as singletons. Trimming removed 7 bases at V and 2 bases at J, with 12 bases between. This CDR3 is built from 13 residues. The V gene's germline CDR1 is SGHRS and CDR2 YFSETQ. The source of this sequence is a woman aged 30 to 39 with Graves' hyperthyroidism. The sample comprised blood. The chain links TRBV5-1 to TRBJ1-1, with D possibly matching TRBD1 (6 bases). Here the CDR3 DNA reads TGCGCCAGCTACCCAGGGGTAAACACTGAAGCTTTCTTT. Amino acids: CASYPGVNTEAFF.